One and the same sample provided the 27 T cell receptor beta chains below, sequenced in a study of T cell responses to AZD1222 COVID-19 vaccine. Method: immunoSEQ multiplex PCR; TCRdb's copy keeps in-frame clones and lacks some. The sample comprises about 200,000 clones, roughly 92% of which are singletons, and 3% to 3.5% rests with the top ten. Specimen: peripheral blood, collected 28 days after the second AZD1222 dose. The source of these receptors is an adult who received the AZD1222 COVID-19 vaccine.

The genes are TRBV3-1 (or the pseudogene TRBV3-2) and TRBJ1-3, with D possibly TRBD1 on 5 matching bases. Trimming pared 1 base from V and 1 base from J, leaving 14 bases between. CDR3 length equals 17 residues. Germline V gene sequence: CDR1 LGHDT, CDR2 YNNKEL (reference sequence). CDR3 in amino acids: CASSQVPGQWSGNTIYF. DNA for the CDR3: TGTGCCAGCAGCCAAGTTCCGGGGCAATGGTCTGGAAACACCATATATTTT.

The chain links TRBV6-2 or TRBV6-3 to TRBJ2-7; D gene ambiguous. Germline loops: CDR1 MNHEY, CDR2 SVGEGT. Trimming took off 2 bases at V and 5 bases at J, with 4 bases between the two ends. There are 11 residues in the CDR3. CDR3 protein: CASSYKHEQYF. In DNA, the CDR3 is TGTGCCAGCAGTTACAAGCACGAGCAGTACTTC.

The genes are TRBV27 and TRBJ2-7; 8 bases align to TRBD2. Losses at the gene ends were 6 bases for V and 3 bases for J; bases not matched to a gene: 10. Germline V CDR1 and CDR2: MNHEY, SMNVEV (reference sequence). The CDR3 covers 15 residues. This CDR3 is CASRETSGGLYEQYF. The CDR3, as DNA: TGTGCCAGCAGGGAAACTAGCGGTGGACTCTACGAGCAGTACTTC.

The CDR3 region is CASSYGTGPYEQYF. CDR3 coding DNA: TGTGCCAGCAGTTATGGGACAGGCCCCTACGAGCAGTACTTC. This sequence joins TRBV6-6 and TRBJ2-7; the match to TRBD1 covers 8 bases. V lost 3 bases and J lost 2; bases outside the gene matches: 3. This CDR3 contains 14 residues. From germline, CDR1 is MNHNY and CDR2 SVGAGI (reference sequence).

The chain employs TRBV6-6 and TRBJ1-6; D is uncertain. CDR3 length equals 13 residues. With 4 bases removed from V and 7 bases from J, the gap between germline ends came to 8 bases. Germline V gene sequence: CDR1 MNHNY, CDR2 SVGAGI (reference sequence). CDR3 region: CASSLDGNSPLHF. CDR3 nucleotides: TGTGCCAGCAGTTTAGACGGGAATTCACCCCTCCACTTT.

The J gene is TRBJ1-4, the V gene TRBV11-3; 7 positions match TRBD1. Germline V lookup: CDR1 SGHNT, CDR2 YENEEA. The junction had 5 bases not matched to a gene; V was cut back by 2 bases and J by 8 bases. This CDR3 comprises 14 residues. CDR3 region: CASSLWGTEEKLFF. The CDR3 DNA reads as TGTGCCAGCAGCTTATGGGGGACAGAGGAAAAACTGTTTTTT. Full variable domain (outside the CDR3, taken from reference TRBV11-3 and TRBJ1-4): EAGVVQSPRYKIIEKKQPVAFWCNPISGHNTLYWYLQNLGQGPELLIRYENEEAVDDSQLPKDRFSAERLKGVDSTLKIQPAELGDSAVYLCASSLWGTEEKLFFGSGTQLSVL.

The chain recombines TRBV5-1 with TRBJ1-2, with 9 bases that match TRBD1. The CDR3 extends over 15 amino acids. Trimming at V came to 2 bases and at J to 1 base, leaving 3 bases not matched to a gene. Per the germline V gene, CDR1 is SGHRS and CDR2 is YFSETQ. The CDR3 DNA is TGCGCCAGCAGCTTCGGACAGGGGTTTAACTATGGCTACACCTTC. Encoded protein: CASSFGQGFNYGYTF.

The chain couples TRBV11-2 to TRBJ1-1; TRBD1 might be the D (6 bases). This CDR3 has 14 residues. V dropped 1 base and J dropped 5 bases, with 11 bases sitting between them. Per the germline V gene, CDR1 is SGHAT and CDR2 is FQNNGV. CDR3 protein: CASSLGRGGTEAFF. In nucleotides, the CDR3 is TGTGCCAGCAGCTTAGGACGAGGGGGGACTGAAGCTTTCTTT.

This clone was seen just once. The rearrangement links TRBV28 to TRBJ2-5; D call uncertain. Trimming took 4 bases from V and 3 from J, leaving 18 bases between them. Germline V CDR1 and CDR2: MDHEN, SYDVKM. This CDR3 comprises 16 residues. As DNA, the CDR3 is TGTGCCAGCAGTTCAGGATTAGGACGAATTAAAGAGACCCAGTACTTC. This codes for CASSSGLGRIKETQYF.

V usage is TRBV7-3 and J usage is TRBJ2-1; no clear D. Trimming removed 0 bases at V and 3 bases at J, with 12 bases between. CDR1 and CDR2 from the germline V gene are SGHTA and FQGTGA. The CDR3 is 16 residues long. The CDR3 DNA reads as TGTGCCAGCAGCTTAACGTCCGTAGCAGGCTACAATGAGCAGTTCTTC. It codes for CASSLTSVAGYNEQFF. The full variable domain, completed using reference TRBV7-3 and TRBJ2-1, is GAGVSQTPSNKVTEKGKYVELRCDPISGHTALYWYRQSLGQGPEFLIYFQGTGAADDSGLPNDRFFAVRPEGSVSTLKIQRTERGDSAVYLCASSLTSVAGYNEQFFGPGTRLTVL.

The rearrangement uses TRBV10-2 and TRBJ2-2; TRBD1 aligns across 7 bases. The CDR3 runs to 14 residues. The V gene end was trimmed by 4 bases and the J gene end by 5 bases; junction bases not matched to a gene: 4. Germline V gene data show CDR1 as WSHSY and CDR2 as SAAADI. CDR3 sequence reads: CASSVKGATGELFF. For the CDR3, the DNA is TGCGCCAGCAGTGTTAAGGGGGCGACCGGGGAGCTGTTTTTT.

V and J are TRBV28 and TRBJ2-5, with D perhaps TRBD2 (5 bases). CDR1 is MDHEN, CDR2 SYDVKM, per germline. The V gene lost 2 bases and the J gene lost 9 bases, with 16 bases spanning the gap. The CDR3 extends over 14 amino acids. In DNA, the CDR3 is TGTGCCAGCAGTTTACTGGTCCTTGGAGGCGCCCAGTACTTC. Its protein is CASSLLVLGGAQYF.

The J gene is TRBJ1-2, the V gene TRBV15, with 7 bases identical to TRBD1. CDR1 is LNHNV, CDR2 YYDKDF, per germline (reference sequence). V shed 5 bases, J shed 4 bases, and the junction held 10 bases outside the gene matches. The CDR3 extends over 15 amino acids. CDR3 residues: CATSPSGTAIYGYTF. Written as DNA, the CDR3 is TGTGCCACCAGCCCCTCCGGGACAGCAATCTATGGCTACACCTTC.

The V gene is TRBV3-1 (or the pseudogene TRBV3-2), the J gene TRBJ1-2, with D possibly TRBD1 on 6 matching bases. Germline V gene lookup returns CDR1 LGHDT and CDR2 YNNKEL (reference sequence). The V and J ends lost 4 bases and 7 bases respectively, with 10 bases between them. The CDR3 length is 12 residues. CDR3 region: CASSLRDTGYTF. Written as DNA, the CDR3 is TGTGCCAGCAGCCTCCGGGACACTGGCTACACCTTC.

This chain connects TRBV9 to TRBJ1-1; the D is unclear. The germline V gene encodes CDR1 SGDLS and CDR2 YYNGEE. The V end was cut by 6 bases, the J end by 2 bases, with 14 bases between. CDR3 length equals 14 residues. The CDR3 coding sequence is TGTGCCAGCACCCCTAACTGGGGAAACACTGAAGCTTTCTTT. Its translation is CASTPNWGNTEAFF.

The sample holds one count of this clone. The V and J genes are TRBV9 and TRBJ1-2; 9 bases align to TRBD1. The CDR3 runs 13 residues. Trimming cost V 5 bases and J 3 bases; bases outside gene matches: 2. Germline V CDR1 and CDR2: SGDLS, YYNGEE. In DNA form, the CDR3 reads TGTGCCAGCAGTCGACAGGGGGACTATGGCTACACCTTC. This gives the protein CASSRQGDYGYTF. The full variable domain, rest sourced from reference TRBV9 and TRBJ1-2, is DSGVTQTPKHLITATGQRVTLRCSPRSGDLSVYWYQQSLDQGLQFLIQYYNGEERAKGNILERFSAQQFPDLHSELNLSSLELGDSALYFCASSRQGDYGYTFGSGTRLTVV.

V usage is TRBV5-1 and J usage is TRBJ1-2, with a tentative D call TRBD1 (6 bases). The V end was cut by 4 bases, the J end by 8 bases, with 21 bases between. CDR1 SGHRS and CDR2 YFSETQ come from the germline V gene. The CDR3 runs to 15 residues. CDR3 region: CASSATPGRGGGYTF. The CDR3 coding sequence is TGCGCCAGCAGCGCGACCCCAGGGCGAGGGGGAGGCTACACCTTC.

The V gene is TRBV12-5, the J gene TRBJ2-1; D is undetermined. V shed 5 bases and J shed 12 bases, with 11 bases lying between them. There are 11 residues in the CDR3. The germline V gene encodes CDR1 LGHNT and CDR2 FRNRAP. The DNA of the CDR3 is TGTGCTAGTGGTGCTTCCCGAAGGCAGTTCTTC. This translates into CASGASRRQFF.

The CDR3 loop reads CASSQEQVTPPGGYTF. In DNA form, the CDR3 reads TGTGCCAGCAGCCAAGAACAGGTCACCCCCCCTGGGGGCTACACCTTC. The chain carries TRBV3-1 (or the pseudogene TRBV3-2) and TRBJ1-2; D possibly corresponds to TRBD1 (5 bases). Per the germline V gene, CDR1 is LGHDT and CDR2 is YNNKEL (reference sequence). Trimming pared 0 bases from V and 8 bases from J, leaving 19 bases between. The CDR3 loop spans 16 amino acids.

The chain's CDR3 is CASSQDPPGDYNEQFF. In DNA form, the CDR3 reads TGCGCCAGCAGCCAAGATCCCCCCGGGGACTACAATGAGCAGTTCTTC. J is TRBJ2-1 and V is TRBV4-3, with TRBD2 as a possible D gene (5 bases). Deletions cut 0 bases from V and 3 bases from J, with 12 bases between. This CDR3 contains 16 residues. The germline V gene encodes CDR1 LGHNA and CDR2 YSLEER.

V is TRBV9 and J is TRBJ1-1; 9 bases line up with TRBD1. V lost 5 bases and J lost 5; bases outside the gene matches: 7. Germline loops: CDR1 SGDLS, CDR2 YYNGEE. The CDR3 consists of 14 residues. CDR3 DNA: TGTGCCAGCAGTCGTTCGACAGGGGGGACTGAAGCTTTCTTT. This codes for CASSRSTGGTEAFF.

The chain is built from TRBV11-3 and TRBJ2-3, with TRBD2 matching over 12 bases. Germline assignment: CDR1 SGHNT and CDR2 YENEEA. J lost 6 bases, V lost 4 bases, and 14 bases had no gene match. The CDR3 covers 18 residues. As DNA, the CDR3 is TGTGCCAGCAGCTCGATAACCGCTAGACTAGCGGGAGTCGATACGCAGTATTTT. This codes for CASSSITARLAGVDTQYF.

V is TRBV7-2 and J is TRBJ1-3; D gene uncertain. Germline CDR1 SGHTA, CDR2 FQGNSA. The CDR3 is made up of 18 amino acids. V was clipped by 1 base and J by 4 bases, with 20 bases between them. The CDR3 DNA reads TGTGCCAGCAGCTTAGTCGTTTTTACGACCGCGGGAGGAAACACCATATATTTT. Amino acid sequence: CASSLVVFTTAGGNTIYF. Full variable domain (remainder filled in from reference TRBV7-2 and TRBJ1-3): GAGVSQSPSNKVTEKGKDVELRCDPISGHTALYWYRQSLGQGLEFLIYFQGNSAPDKSGLPSDRFSAERTGGSVSTLTIQRTQQEDSAVYLCASSLVVFTTAGGNTIYFGEGSWLTVV.

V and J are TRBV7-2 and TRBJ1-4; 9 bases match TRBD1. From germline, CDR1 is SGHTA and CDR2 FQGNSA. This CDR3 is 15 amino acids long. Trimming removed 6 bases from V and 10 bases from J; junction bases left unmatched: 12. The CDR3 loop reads CASRQQGATLGKLFF. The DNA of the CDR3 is TGTGCCAGCAGGCAACAGGGGGCCACGCTCGGAAAACTGTTTTTT.

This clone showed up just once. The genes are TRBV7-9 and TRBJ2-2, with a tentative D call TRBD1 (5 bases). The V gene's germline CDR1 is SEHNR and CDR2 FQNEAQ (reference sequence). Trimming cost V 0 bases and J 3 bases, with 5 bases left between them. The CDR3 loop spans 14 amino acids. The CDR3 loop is CASSLARDTGELFF. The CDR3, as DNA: TGTGCCAGCAGCTTAGCCAGGGACACCGGGGAGCTGTTTTTT.

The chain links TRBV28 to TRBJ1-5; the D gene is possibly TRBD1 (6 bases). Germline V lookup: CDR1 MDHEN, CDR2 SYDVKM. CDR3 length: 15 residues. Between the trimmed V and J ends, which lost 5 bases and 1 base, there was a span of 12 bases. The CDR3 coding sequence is TGTGCCAGCAGTGGAGGGGGTAGAAGCAATCAGCCCCAGCATTTT. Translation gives CASSGGGRSNQPQHF.

CDR3 nucleotide sequence: TGTGCCAGCAGCTTGGGGTTAGGGGGTCCGAACACCGGGGAGCTGTTTTTT. This encodes CASSLGLGGPNTGELFF. The gene calls are TRBV7-3 and TRBJ2-2; TRBD1 is a possible D gene (6 bases). The CDR3 sequence is 17 residues long. Germline loops: CDR1 SGHTA, CDR2 FQGTGA. The germline V and J ends were trimmed by 3 bases and 0 bases, with 14 bases remaining between them.